Below, one T cell receptor beta chain is given with its context. Participants were aged 18 to 89 years, lived in 20 to 30 US areas, and enrolled virtually. Participants had their cohort set by participant-reported clinical history. In Cohort 3, a recovered donor had either two negative PCRs, clearance, or symptom resolution. This sample was taken from a study of blood T cell repertoires in COVID-19. About the research overall: T cells, B-cell-depleted T cells, or PBMCs provided the cDNA or gDNA that served as material.

The CDR3 has 15 residues. The junction had 4 bases not matched to a gene; V was cut back by 5 bases and J by 4 bases. From germline, CDR1 is SGHTA and CDR2 FQGNSA. Only in-frame clones appear in the TCRdb table, and some are missing; sequencing was by immunoSEQ multiplex PCR. The sample shows hundreds of thousands of clones, around 90% of them seen only once. This receptor was obtained from a man aged 55 to 69 who had recovered from COVID-19. Material: PBMCs or T cells enriched from blood (not recorded which). V gene TRBV7-2 combines with J gene TRBJ1-4; 10 nucleotides agree with TRBD1. The CDR3 DNA sequence: TGTGCCAGCAGCCCACGGGACAGGGGTAATGAAAAACTGTTTTTT. Amino acids: CASSPRDRGNEKLFF.